The 21 T cell receptor beta chains below come from one sample, sequenced in a study of blood T cells in healthy people across ages. Combining a sample-barcoded 5' primer with a J-beta primer mix, a second PCR ran for about 6 to 11 cycles. One entry per CDR3 protein, called by TCRdb with MiXCR from the 5' RACE reads. Among 2 million or so distinct CDR3 sequences listed, just under 50% were seen once. The sample consisted of blood. The receptors here all came from a woman aged 40-49 years in good health.

This clonotype was observed a handful of times. The chain uses TRBV7-2 and TRBJ2-7, with D uncertain. The V gene lost 6 bases and the J gene lost 4 bases, with 19 bases spanning the gap. Germline CDR1 and CDR2: SGHTA and FQGNSA. This CDR3 comprises 15 residues. The CDR3 region is CASSLSSVLGYEQYF. The CDR3 DNA sequence: TGTGCCAGCAGTTTGAGTTCGGTCCTAGGGTACGAGCAGTACTTC.

The chain combines TRBV4-3 with TRBJ2-7; D may correspond to TRBD1 or TRBD2 (5 bases each). Trimming pared 4 bases from V and 3 bases from J, leaving 16 bases between. CDR1 is LGHNA, CDR2 YSLEER, per germline. CDR3 length: 15 amino acids. CDR3 DNA sequence: TGCGCCAGCAGCCGTACTTGGGACGCCAACTACGAGCAGTACTTC. It codes for CASSRTWDANYEQYF.

This sequence joins TRBV5-6 and TRBJ2-7; D is unclear. The last part of the DNA fits TRBJ2-5 better; the J call may be wrong. Per the germline V gene, CDR1 is SGHDT and CDR2 is YYEEEE. The CDR3 has 15 residues. The CDR3 region has the DNA TGTGCCAGCAGCCCCCATGACGTGTTGGGTGAGACCCAGTACTTC. It specifies CASSPHDVLGETQYF.

The rearrangement joins TRBV15 to TRBJ1-5, with D maybe TRBD1 (6 bases). The CDR3 spans 18 residues. Trimming removed 0 bases from V and 9 bases from J, with 24 bases in between. Germline V gene data show CDR1 as LNHNV and CDR2 as YYDKDF (reference sequence). CDR3 nucleotide sequence: TGTGCCACCAGCAGAGATTTGAACAGGGACCATAGGATGTGGCCCCAGCATTTT. Its translation: CATSRDLNRDHRMWPQHF. The variable domain in full, with the rest retrieved from reference TRBV15 and TRBJ1-5, is DAMVIQNPRYQVTQFGKPVTLSCSQTLNHNVMYWYQQKSSQAPKLLFHYYDKDFNNEADTPDNFQSRRPNTSFCFLDIRSPGLGDTAMYLCATSRDLNRDHRMWPQHFGDGTRLSIL.

The gene calls are TRBV20-1 and TRBJ1-1; D perhaps matches TRBD1 (5 bases). Germline V gives CDR1 DFQATT, CDR2 SNEGSKA (reference sequence). Trimming took 0 bases from V and 13 from J, leaving 18 bases between them. The CDR3 is 13 residues long. The CDR3, as DNA: TGCAGTGCTAGAGACCCTGACAGACCCAGACTTTTCTTT. Its translation: CSARDPDRPRLFF.

The chain has TRBV20-1 and TRBJ2-3; TRBD2 matches 12 bases. V shed 5 bases and J 2 bases; nucleotides not matched to a gene: 14. The germline V gene has CDR1 DFQATT and CDR2 SNEGSKA (reference sequence). The CDR3 has 18 residues. The CDR3 coding sequence is TGCAGTGCTCCCACCAGGACTAGCGGGGTCGGCTACACAGATACGCAGTATTTT. It codes for CSAPTRTSGVGYTDTQYF.

The chain recombines TRBV27 with TRBJ2-7, with TRBD2 matching over 11 bases. The CDR3 has 16 residues. Germline lookup yields CDR1 MNHEY and CDR2 SMNVEV (reference sequence). Trimming at V came to 8 bases and at J to 1 base, leaving 10 bases not matched to a gene. The CDR3 bases are TGTGCCAGCGGCCCGCTAGCGGGGGGTAATTCCTACGAGCAGTACTTC. It specifies CASGPLAGGNSYEQYF.

The chain uses TRBV7-9 and TRBJ2-3; the D gene is possibly TRBD1 (6 bases). The V end was cut by 2 bases, the J end by 0 bases, with 9 bases between. The CDR3 loop spans 15 amino acids. Per germline, CDR1 SEHNR and CDR2 FQNEAQ (reference sequence). This CDR3 is CASSLHGQSTDTQYF. The CDR3 bases are TGTGCCAGCAGCTTACATGGACAGAGCACAGATACGCAGTATTTT.

This clonotype occurred many times. At one boundary the junction diverges from the germline segment, which might be a read error. The rearrangement uses TRBV5-1 and TRBJ2-3; possibly TRBD1 for D (6 bases). The germline gives CDR1 SGHRS, CDR2 YFSETQ. CDR3 size: 14 residues. CDR3 nucleotides: TGTGCCAGCAGTTTAGGACAGAACACAGATACGCAGTATTTT. Its translation: CASSLGQNTDTQYF. Drawing the rest from reference TRBV5-1 and TRBJ2-3, the complete variable domain is KAGVTQTPRYLIKTRGQQVTLSCSPISGHRSVSWYQQTPGQGLQFLFEYFSETQRNKGNFPGRFSGRQFSNSRSEMNVSTLELGDSALYLCASSLGQNTDTQYFGPGTRLTVL.

The rearrangement uses TRBV6-1 and TRBJ2-5, with 8 bases identical to TRBD1. CDR3 length: 15 amino acids. The V and J ends lost 5 bases and 4 bases, in that order; junction bases with no gene match: 9. The germline V gene encodes CDR1 MNHNS and CDR2 SASEGT. In nucleotides, the CDR3 is TGTGCCAGCAGTCCGACAGGGGCTGGGGGAGAGACCCAGTACTTC. Amino acid sequence: CASSPTGAGGETQYF.

As for this clonotype: The junction shows a germline mismatch at one end, possibly a read error. The chain carries TRBV6-5 and TRBJ1-1; the match to TRBD1 covers 8 bases. Germline CDR1 and CDR2: MNHEY and SVGAGI. The CDR3 totals 16 residues. The CDR3 nucleotides read TGTGCCAGCAGTTACACCCGACAGGGGTGGGGGACTGGAGCTTTCTTT. Residues: CASSYTRQGWGTGAFF.

The table lists this clonotype with a count of one. The chain combines TRBV7-2 with TRBJ1-6; D unresolved. Deletions cut 6 bases from V and 4 bases from J, with 13 bases between. The V gene's germline CDR1 is SGHTA and CDR2 FQGNSA. There are 15 residues in the CDR3. CDR3 DNA: TGTGCCAGCAGGCATCAGACGACGTATAATTCACCCCTCCACTTT. Protein sequence: CASRHQTTYNSPLHF.

In its sample, this clonotype was seen a few times. The rearrangement joins TRBV2 to TRBJ2-6; tentative D call: TRBD1 (6 bases). Per the germline V gene, CDR1 is SNHLY and CDR2 is FYNNEI. The CDR3 extends over 14 amino acids. The V gene lost 6 bases and the J gene lost 2 bases, with 8 bases spanning the gap. CDR3 DNA sequence: TGTGCCAGCAGCGGACAGCCTGGGGCCAACGTCCTGACTTTC. Translation: CASSGQPGANVLTF.

This chain uses TRBV4-3 with TRBJ1-4; TRBD1 is a possible D gene (5 bases). Germline loops: CDR1 LGHNA, CDR2 YSLEER. The CDR3 has 16 residues. Trimming cost V 2 bases and J 2 bases, with 12 bases left between them. In DNA, the CDR3 is TGCGCCAGCAGCCAACGAGGGGAAGGGACTAATGAAAAACTGTTTTTT. This encodes CASSQRGEGTNEKLFF.

Only one count was recorded for this clonotype. V gene TRBV7-2 combines with J gene TRBJ2-2; 7 nucleotides agree with TRBD2. Trimming removed 2 bases from V and 1 base from J; junction bases left unmatched: 10. Looked up from germline, CDR1 is SGHTA and CDR2 is FQGNSA. CDR3 length: 18 residues. In nucleotides, the CDR3 is TGTGCCAGCAGCTTAATGTCGGTGGTAGCGGGGAACACCGGGGAGCTGTTTTTT. Protein product: CASSLMSVVAGNTGELFF.

The chain has TRBV4-2 and TRBJ2-7; weak D call: TRBD1 (6 bases). V was trimmed by 0 bases and J by 0 bases, leaving 15 bases between them. CDR3 length: 17 residues. From germline, CDR1 is LGHNA and CDR2 YNFKEQ. DNA of the CDR3: TGTGCCAGCAGCCAAGAAAGGCCAGGGGCCAGCTCCTACGAGCAGTACTTC. It encodes CASSQERPGASSYEQYF.

The chain employs TRBV14 and TRBJ2-3; 8 bases agree with TRBD2. The CDR3 has 17 residues. After removal of 6 bases from V and 2 bases from J, the junction contained 13 bases not matched to a gene. Germline V CDR1 and CDR2: SGHDN, FVKESK. This chain's CDR3 is CASSLRGGALITDTQYF. CDR3 sequence (DNA): TGTGCCAGCAGTCTTCGGGGGGGGGCCCTTATCACAGATACGCAGTATTTT.

CDR3 bases: TGCAGCGTTGTGGGCAGCTCCTCGGAAGGGACACCAACAACATCCTACGAGCAGTACTTC. It encodes CSVVGSSSEGTPTTSYEQYF. The chain has TRBV29-1 and TRBJ2-7, with a weak D call TRBD1 (6 bases). The CDR3 totals 20 residues. Between the trimmed V and J ends, which lost 4 bases and 1 base, there was a span of 32 bases. Germline V lookup: CDR1 SQVTM, CDR2 ANQGSEA.

The V call is TRBV9, the J call TRBJ1-4, with 10 positions matching TRBD1. The CDR3 has 15 amino acids. Losses at the gene ends were 4 bases for V and 8 bases for J; bases not matched to a gene: 8. From germline, CDR1 is SGDLS and CDR2 YYNGEE. CDR3 sequence reads: CASSPSGTGAEKLFF. CDR3 DNA sequence: TGTGCCAGCAGCCCCTCGGGGACAGGGGCCGAAAAACTGTTTTTT.

As for this clonotype: One junction end disagrees with the germline gene, perhaps due to a read error. The V gene is TRBV12-3 or TRBV12-4, the J gene TRBJ2-3; 9 bases fit TRBD1. CDR3 length: 15 residues. The CDR3, as DNA: TGTGCCAGCAGCACAGGGGGCCCGAAGACAGATACGCAGTATTTC. Its translation is CASSTGGPKTDTQYF.

The chain is built from TRBV6-5 and TRBJ2-1, with D perhaps given as TRBD1 or TRBD2 (5 bases each). Germline CDR1 is MNHEY and CDR2 is SVGAGI. V lost 0 bases, J lost 10 bases, and 16 bases lay in between. The CDR3 contains 15 residues. CDR3 loop: CASSYSETLWDEQFF. The CDR3 nucleotides read TGTGCCAGCAGTTACTCTGAAACGTTGTGGGACGAGCAGTTCTTC.